Listed below are T cell receptor beta chains from one sample, sequenced in a study of shared clonotypes between healthy human individuals. Some clones are missing from TCRdb's copy, which holds only in-frame ones; the method was immunoSEQ multiplex PCR. The sample has about 2,200,000 clones, 85% to 95% seen once. Sequenced: naive CD8+ T cells from PBMCs. These receptor sequences come from a man between 18 and 29 years old in good health. Some clones in this sample may be carry-over from other donors' samples. Each CDR3 is given with its conserved first and last residue. D genes are given only for firm matches. Only some rows state a clone size, as once, few, many or a class for expanded clones.

NA,many,TRBV7-9,18,TRBJ1-2,CASSFPKAEGGIFYGYTF,TGTGCCAGCAGCTTTCCCAAGGCAGAAGGAGGAATCTTCTATGGCTACACCTTC
TRBD1,NA,TRBV29-1,12,TRBJ1-2,CSVTGTGGGYTF,TGCAGCGTCACAGGGACAGGGGGCGGCTACACCTTC
NA,NA,TRBV27,15,TRBJ2-7,CASSLRPDGTGEQYF,TGTGCCAGCAGTTTACGGCCAGACGGGACGGGCGAGCAGTACTTC
NA,NA,TRBV5-1,12,TRBJ2-1,CASGVTYNEQFF,TGCGCCAGCGGTGTAACCTACAATGAGCAGTTCTTC
NA,NA,TRBV5-1,12,TRBJ1-1,CASSSDWTEAFF,TGCGCCAGCAGCTCCGACTGGACTGAAGCTTTCTTT
NA,NA,TRBV2,13,TRBJ2-2,CASSVPGSGELFF,TGTGCCAGCAGTGTCCCGGGATCCGGGGAGCTGTTTTTT
NA,NA,TRBV15,14,TRBJ2-7,CATSRVTGSYEQYF,TGTGCCACCAGCAGAGTGACCGGTTCCTACGAGCAGTACTTC
NA,few,TRBV25-1,13,TRBJ2-2,CASSDGITGELFF,TGTGCCAGCAGTGATGGGATTACCGGGGAGCTGTTTTTT
NA,NA,TRBV27,14,TRBJ1-5,CASSFGSSNQPQHF,TGTGCCAGCAGTTTCGGCAGTAGCAATCAGCCCCAGCATTTT
TRBD1,NA,TRBV28,16,TRBJ1-4,CASSFEIGTVNEKLFF,TGTGCCAGCAGTTTCGAAATCGGGACAGTTAATGAAAAACTGTTTTTT
NA,NA,TRBV6-1,15,TRBJ1-5,CASSDLLWGNQPQHF,TGTGCCAGCAGTGACCTTCTCTGGGGCAATCAGCCCCAGCATTTT
TRBD2,NA,TRBV19,18,TRBJ2-7,CASSISPQVSGRVDEQYF,TGTGCCAGTAGTATCTCACCCCAGGTGAGCGGGAGGGTCGACGAGCAGTACTTC
NA,NA,TRBV11-2,13,TRBJ2-3,CASSFALRDTQYF,TGTGCCAGCAGCTTCGCTTTAAGGGATACGCAGTATTTT
TRBD1,NA,TRBV6-6,14,TRBJ2-7,CASNSRTGSYEQYF,TGTGCCAGCAACTCCCGGACAGGGTCCTACGAGCAGTACTTC
TRBD2,NA,TRBV6-6,14,TRBJ2-1,CASTPGLAVGEQFF,TGTGCCAGCACCCCGGGACTAGCTGTGGGTGAGCAGTTCTTC
TRBD1,NA,TRBV2,18,TRBJ2-6,CASSDPYRGRAGANVLTF,TGTGCCAGCAGTGACCCCTACAGGGGGCGTGCTGGGGCCAACGTCCTGACTTTC
TRBD1,NA,TRBV7-3,14,TRBJ2-1,CASSQYPQGNEQFF,TGTGCCAGCAGCCAATATCCACAGGGGAATGAGCAGTTCTTC
NA,NA,TRBV11-3,15,TRBJ2-2,CASSLDRAGTGELFF,TGTGCCAGCAGCTTAGATCGGGCAGGGACCGGGGAGCTGTTTTTT
TRBD1,NA,TRBV2,15,TRBJ1-3,CASPGQGALGNTIYF,TGTGCCAGCCCTGGACAGGGGGCGCTTGGAAACACCATATATTTT
NA,NA,TRBV15,19,TRBJ2-7,CATSRVFDPRGRLPYEQYF,TGTGCCACCAGCAGAGTGTTTGACCCGCGGGGGCGCCTTCCCTACGAGCAGTACTTC
NA,NA,TRBV19,15,TRBJ1-5,CASSTELHSNQPQHF,TGTGCCAGTAGCACTGAATTACATAGCAATCAGCCCCAGCATTTT
TRBD1,once,TRBV19,16,TRBJ1-2,CASSKDRTGGTYGYTF,TGTGCCAGTAGTAAGGATAGGACAGGGGGCACCTATGGCTACACCTTC
NA,NA,TRBV29-1,10,TRBJ2-1,CSVGLNEQFF,TGCAGCGTTGGTCTAAATGAGCAGTTCTTC
NA,NA,TRBV27,13,TRBJ1-2,CASSFGGRYGYTF,TGTGCCAGCAGTTTCGGAGGGAGGTATGGCTACACCTTC
NA,NA,TRBV5-4,14,TRBJ2-1,CASSFRDFDNEQFF,TGTGCCAGCAGCTTCCGGGACTTCGACAATGAGCAGTTCTTC
NA,NA,TRBV7-9,12,TRBJ1-2,CASSLTERGYTF,TGTGCCAGCAGCTTAACCGAAAGGGGTTACACCTTC
NA,NA,TRBV27,16,TRBJ2-1,CASKSQGYREYNEQFF,TGTGCCAGCAAGTCACAGGGCTACAGGGAATACAATGAGCAGTTCTTC
TRBD1,few,TRBV29-1,13,TRBJ1-2,CSAMTGDRVGYTF,TGCAGCGCCATGACAGGGGACCGGGTCGGCTACACCTTC
NA,NA,TRBV7-2,13,TRBJ2-7,CASSWDPPYEQYF,TGTGCCAGCAGCTGGGACCCCCCCTACGAGCAGTACTTC
NA,once,TRBV11-3,12,TRBJ2-1,CASSLGDDEQFF,TGTGCCAGCAGCTTAGGAGACGATGAGCAGTTCTTC
NA,NA,TRBV19,14,TRBJ1-1,CASSIGSGNTEAFF,TGTGCCAGTAGTATAGGAAGCGGGAACACTGAAGCTTTCTTT
TRBD1,NA,TRBV10-1,14,TRBJ2-1,CATQPGTAYNEQFF,TGCGCCACACAACCCGGGACAGCCTACAATGAGCAGTTCTTC
NA,once,TRBV4-3,12,TRBJ2-3,CASRQGTDTQYF,TGCGCCAGCCGCCAGGGCACAGATACGCAGTATTTT
TRBD1,NA,TRBV19,13,TRBJ1-1,CASSILDRSEAFF,TGTGCCAGTAGTATTTTGGACAGGTCTGAAGCTTTCTTT
NA,once,TRBV7-9,13,TRBJ1-5,CASSLGDSRPQHF,TGTGCCAGCAGCTTAGGGGATAGTCGGCCCCAGCATTTT
NA,NA,TRBV9,13,TRBJ2-7,CASSVEQTYEQYF,TGTGCCAGCAGCGTAGAACAGACCTACGAGCAGTACTTC
NA,NA,TRBV4-2,15,TRBJ2-3,CASSQALGSTDTQYF,TGTGCCAGCAGCCAGGCCCTAGGGTCCACAGATACGCAGTATTTT
TRBD1,NA,TRBV6-1,17,TRBJ1-5,CASSEAVGTDSNQPQHF,TGTGCCAGCAGTGAAGCGGTCGGGACAGATAGCAATCAGCCCCAGCATTTT
TRBD2,NA,TRBV27,16,TRBJ2-7,CASSITSGSAGYEQYF,TGTGCCAGCAGTATAACTAGCGGGAGCGCAGGTTACGAGCAGTACTTC
TRBD1,NA,TRBV6-1,14,TRBJ1-4,CASTDTGEDEKLFF,TGTGCCAGCACCGACACAGGGGAGGATGAAAAACTGTTTTTT
TRBD2,NA,TRBV5-6,14,TRBJ2-7,CASSVGLGHYEQYF,TGTGCCAGCAGCGTGGGACTAGGCCACTACGAGCAGTACTTC
NA,NA,TRBV4-3,16,TRBJ1-1,CASSLHRSDPSTEAFF,TGCGCCAGCAGCCTACATCGGAGTGATCCGAGCACTGAAGCTTTCTTT
NA,once,TRBV28,15,TRBJ1-2,CASSRQGFQTRGYTF,TGTGCCAGCAGTCGGCAGGGATTTCAAACTAGGGGCTACACCTTC
NA,NA,TRBV6-1,13,TRBJ2-2,CASPVGVTGELFF,TGTGCCAGTCCCGTGGGGGTCACCGGGGAGCTGTTTTTT
NA,NA,TRBV9,16,TRBJ2-3,CASSVGQGPLVDTQYF,TGTGCCAGCAGCGTAGGGCAGGGCCCTTTGGTGGATACGCAGTATTTT